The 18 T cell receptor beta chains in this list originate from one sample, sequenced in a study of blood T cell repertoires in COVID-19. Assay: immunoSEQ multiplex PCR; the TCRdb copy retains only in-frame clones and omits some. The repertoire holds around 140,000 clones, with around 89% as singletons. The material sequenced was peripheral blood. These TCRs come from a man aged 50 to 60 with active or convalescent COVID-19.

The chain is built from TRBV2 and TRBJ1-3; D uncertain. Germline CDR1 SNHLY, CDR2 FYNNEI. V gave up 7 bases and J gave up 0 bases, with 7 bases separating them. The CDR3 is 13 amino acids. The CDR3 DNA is TGTGCCAGCAAGGAGAGCTCTGGAAACACCATATATTTT. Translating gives CASKESSGNTIYF.

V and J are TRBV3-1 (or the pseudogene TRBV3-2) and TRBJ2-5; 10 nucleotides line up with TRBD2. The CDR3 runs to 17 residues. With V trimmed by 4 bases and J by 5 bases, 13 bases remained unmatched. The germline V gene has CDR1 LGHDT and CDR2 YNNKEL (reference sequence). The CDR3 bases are TGTGCCAGCAGCCCGGGGGCTAGCGGGGGCCCGCGGGAGACCCAGTACTTC. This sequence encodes CASSPGASGGPRETQYF.

As DNA, the CDR3 is TGTGCCAGCAGTTCCGCCCCCCGGGGAAGCACTGAAGCTTTCTTT. Translated, it gives CASSSAPRGSTEAFF. The chain combines TRBV28 with TRBJ1-1; D not certain. V lost 4 bases and J lost 4, with 16 bases in between. The germline CDR1 and CDR2 sequences are MDHEN and SYDVKM. CDR3 length: 15 residues.

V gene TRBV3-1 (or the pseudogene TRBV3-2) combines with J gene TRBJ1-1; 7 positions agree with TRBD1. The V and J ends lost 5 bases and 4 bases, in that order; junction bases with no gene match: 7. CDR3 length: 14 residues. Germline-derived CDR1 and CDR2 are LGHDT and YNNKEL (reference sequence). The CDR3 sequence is CASSKTGQSTEAFF. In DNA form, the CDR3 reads TGTGCCAGCAGCAAGACAGGGCAGTCCACTGAAGCTTTCTTT.

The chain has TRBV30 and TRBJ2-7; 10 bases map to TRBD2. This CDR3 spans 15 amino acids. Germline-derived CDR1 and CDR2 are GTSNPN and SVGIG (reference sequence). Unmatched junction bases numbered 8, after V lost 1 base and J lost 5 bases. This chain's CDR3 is CAWSEILAGVNEQYF. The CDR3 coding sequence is TGTGCCTGGAGTGAAATCCTAGCGGGAGTTAACGAGCAGTACTTC.

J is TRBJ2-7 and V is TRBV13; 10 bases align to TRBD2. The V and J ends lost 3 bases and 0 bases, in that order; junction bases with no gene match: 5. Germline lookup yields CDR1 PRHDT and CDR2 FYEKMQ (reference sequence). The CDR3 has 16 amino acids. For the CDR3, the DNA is TGTGCCAGCAGCTTTTCGGGACTAGCGAACTCCTACGAGCAGTACTTC. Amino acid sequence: CASSFSGLANSYEQYF.

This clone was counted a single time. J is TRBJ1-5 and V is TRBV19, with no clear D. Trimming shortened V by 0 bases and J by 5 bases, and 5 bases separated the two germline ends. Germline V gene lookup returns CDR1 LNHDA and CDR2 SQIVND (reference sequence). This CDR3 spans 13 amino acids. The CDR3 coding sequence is TGTGCCAGTAGTATAGAGGCGGATCAGCCCCAGCATTTT. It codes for CASSIEADQPQHF.

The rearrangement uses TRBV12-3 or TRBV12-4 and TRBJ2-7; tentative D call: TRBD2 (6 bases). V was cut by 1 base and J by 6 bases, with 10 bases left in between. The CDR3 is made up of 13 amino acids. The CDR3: CASSLVGGSEQYF. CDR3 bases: TGTGCCAGCAGTTTAGTCGGAGGGAGCGAGCAGTACTTC.

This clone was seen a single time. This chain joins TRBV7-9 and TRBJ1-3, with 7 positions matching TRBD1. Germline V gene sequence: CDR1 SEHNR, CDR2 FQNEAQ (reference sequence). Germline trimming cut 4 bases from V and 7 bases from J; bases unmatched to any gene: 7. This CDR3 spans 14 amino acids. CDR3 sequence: CASSYMTGLNTIYF. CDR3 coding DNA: TGTGCCAGCAGCTACATGACAGGGTTGAACACCATATATTTT.

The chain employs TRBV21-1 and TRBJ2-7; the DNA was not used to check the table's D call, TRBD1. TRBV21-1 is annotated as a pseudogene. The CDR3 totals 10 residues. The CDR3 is CASSTYEQYF. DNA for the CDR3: TGTGCCAGCAGCACATACGAGCAGTACTTC.

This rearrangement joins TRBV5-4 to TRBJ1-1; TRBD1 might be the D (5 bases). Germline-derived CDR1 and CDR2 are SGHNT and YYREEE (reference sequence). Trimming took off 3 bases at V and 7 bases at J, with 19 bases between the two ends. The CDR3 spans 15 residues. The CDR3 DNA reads TGTGCCAGCAGCTCCTACGGGGGACCCGGCCTTGAAGCTTTCTTT. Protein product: CASSSYGGPGLEAFF.

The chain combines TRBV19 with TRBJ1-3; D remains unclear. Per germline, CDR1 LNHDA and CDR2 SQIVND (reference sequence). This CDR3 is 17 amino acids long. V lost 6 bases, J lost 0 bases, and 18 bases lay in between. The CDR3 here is CASRGLMQALSGNTIYF. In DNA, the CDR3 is TGTGCCAGTAGAGGATTGATGCAGGCGCTCTCTGGAAACACCATATATTTT.

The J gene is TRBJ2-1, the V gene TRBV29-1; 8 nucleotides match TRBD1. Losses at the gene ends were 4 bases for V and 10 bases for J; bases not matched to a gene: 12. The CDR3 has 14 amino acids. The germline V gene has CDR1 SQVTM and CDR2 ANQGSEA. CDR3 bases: TGCAGCGTTGTCCCAGGGGGCCGGCTCCAGGAGCAGTTCTTC. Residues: CSVVPGGRLQEQFF.

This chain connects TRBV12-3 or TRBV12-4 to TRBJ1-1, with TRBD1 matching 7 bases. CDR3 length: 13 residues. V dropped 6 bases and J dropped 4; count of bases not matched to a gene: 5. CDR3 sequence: CASSLTGSTEAFF. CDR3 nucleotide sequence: TGTGCCAGCAGCTTGACAGGGTCCACTGAAGCTTTCTTT.

CDR3 amino acids: CASSTGTGAYGYTF. The CDR3, as DNA: TGTGCCAGCAGTACCGGGACAGGGGCCTATGGCTACACCTTC. The chain links TRBV6-5 to TRBJ1-2, with 10 nucleotides matching TRBD1. V lost 5 bases to trimming and J lost 4 bases; unmatched junction nucleotides: 4. Germline loops: CDR1 MNHEY, CDR2 SVGAGI. The CDR3 totals 14 residues.

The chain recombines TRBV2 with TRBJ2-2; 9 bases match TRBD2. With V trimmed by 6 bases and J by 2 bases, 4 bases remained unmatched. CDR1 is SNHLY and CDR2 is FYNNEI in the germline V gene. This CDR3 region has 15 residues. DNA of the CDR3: TGTGCCAGCAGCCCAGCGGGAGGAAACACCGGGGAGCTGTTTTTT. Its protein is CASSPAGGNTGELFF.

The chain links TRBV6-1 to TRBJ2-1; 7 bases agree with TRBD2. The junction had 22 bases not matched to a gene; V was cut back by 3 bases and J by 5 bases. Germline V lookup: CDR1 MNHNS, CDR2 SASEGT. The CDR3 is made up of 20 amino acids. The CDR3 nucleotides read TGTGCCAGCAGTGATGGCCCGCACATATTCGGACTAGATCGGCACAATGAGCAGTTCTTC. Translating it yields CASSDGPHIFGLDRHNEQFF.

The CDR3, as DNA: TGCAGTGCTAGTGTTTACTCACCCAATCAGCCCCAGCATTTT. Encoded protein: CSASVYSPNQPQHF. The chain links TRBV20-1 to TRBJ1-5; D is undetermined. This CDR3 is built from 14 residues. V lost 3 bases, J lost 3 bases, and 12 bases lay in between. Looked up from germline, CDR1 is DFQATT and CDR2 is SNEGSKA (reference sequence).